One and the same sample provided the 20 T cell receptor beta chains below, sequenced in a study of CD8+ T cells in alopecia areata. Treatment: oral pan-JAK inhibitor, 5-10 mg twice daily. Reverse transcription of extracted RNA yielded cDNA, which provided the sequencing template. Some clones are missing from TCRdb's copy, which holds only in-frame ones; the method was immunoSEQ multiplex PCR. The sample has 150,000 to 200,000 clones, approximately 50% seen once. Sequencing used CD8+ T cells sorted from blood, obtained at roughly week 53, from a patient treated with tofacitinib. The origin of the receptors is a human donor with alopecia areata.

This chain links TRBV4-2 with TRBJ1-2; 10 positions agree with TRBD1. V shed 0 bases and J 0 bases; nucleotides not matched to a gene: 7. From germline, CDR1 is LGHNA and CDR2 YNFKEQ. The CDR3 loop spans 18 amino acids. This chain's CDR3 is CASSQDRGQGPANYGYTF. The DNA for the CDR3 is TGTGCCAGCAGCCAAGATAGGGGACAGGGGCCCGCTAACTATGGCTACACCTTC.

The sample holds a few counts of this clone. The chain has TRBV29-1 and TRBJ1-2, with 9 bases that match TRBD1. The CDR3 is 12 amino acids. Germline V gives CDR1 SQVTM, CDR2 ANQGSEA. Germline trimming cut 5 bases from V and 5 bases from J; bases unmatched to any gene: 3. The CDR3: CSVTGTGYGYTF. CDR3 nucleotide sequence: TGCAGCGTTACCGGGACAGGGTATGGCTACACCTTC. The variable domain in full, with the rest retrieved from reference TRBV29-1 and TRBJ1-2, is SAVISQKPSRDICQRGTSLTIQCQVDSQVTMMFWYRQQPGQSLTLIATANQGSEATYESGFVIDKFPISRPNLTFSTLTVSNMSPEDSSIYLCSVTGTGYGYTFGSGTRLTVV.

The V gene is TRBV6-5, the J gene TRBJ1-6; D gene uncertain. With 2 bases removed from V and 7 bases from J, the gap between germline ends came to 6 bases. Germline CDR1 and CDR2: MNHEY and SVGAGI. The CDR3 extends over 13 amino acids. CDR3 sequence reads: CASSYERNSPLHF. The CDR3 coding sequence is TGTGCCAGCAGTTACGAGAGGAATTCACCCCTCCACTTT.

The chain uses TRBV11-2 and TRBJ2-7, with TRBD2 matching 7 bases. The CDR3 is 13 residues long. Germline loops: CDR1 SGHAT, CDR2 FQNNGV. V gave up 7 bases and J gave up 4 bases; unmatched junction bases: 7. The CDR3 DNA reads TGTGCCAGCACCCTTGGGGGGGAATACGAGCAGTACTTC. Its translation is CASTLGGEYEQYF.

This clone was recorded a few times. V usage is TRBV29-1 and J usage is TRBJ1-2, with D uncertain. The length of the CDR3 is 13 residues. Per germline, CDR1 SQVTM and CDR2 ANQGSEA. V lost 6 bases to trimming and J lost 8 bases, with 19 bases between them. Here the CDR3 DNA reads TGCAGCGTACCTATGCGGCCAGCAAAGGGCTACACCTTC. Its translation: CSVPMRPAKGYTF. Supplemented by reference TRBV29-1 and TRBJ1-2, the full variable domain reads SAVISQKPSRDICQRGTSLTIQCQVDSQVTMMFWYRQQPGQSLTLIATANQGSEATYESGFVIDKFPISRPNLTFSTLTVSNMSPEDSSIYLCSVPMRPAKGYTFGSGTRLTVV.

The CDR3: CASSQGHSLAGSYNEQFF. In nucleotides, the CDR3 is TGCGCCAGCAGCCAAGGCCATTCCCTAGCGGGGTCTTACAATGAGCAGTTCTTC. This chain connects TRBV4-3 to TRBJ2-1; TRBD2 aligns across 9 bases. The CDR3 consists of 18 residues. V trimming: 1 base; J trimming: 4 bases; junction bases outside the gene matches: 11. Germline loops: CDR1 LGHNA, CDR2 YSLEER.

In its sample, this clone is medium-sized. The chain links TRBV7-6 to TRBJ2-2; unclear D gene. The CDR3 consists of 12 residues. Between the trimmed V and J ends, which lost 5 bases and 7 bases, there was a span of 8 bases. Germline CDR1 reads SGHVS; CDR2 reads FNYEAQ. The CDR3 reads CASSPLLGELFF. The CDR3 nucleotides read TGTGCCAGCAGCCCCCTACTCGGGGAGCTGTTTTTT.

About this clone itself: Other DNA sequences in this specimen translate into the identical CDR3. This chain connects TRBV5-6 to TRBJ1-2, with D hard to call. This CDR3 is 12 amino acids long. Germline CDR1 and CDR2: SGHDT and YYEEEE. Deletions cut 0 bases from V and 3 bases from J, with 3 bases between. CDR3 loop: CASSLGDYGYTF. CDR3 coding DNA: TGTGCCAGCAGCTTGGGTGACTATGGCTACACCTTC. The variable domain in full, completed from reference TRBV5-6 and TRBJ1-2, reads DAGVTQSPTHLIKTRGQQVTLRCSPKSGHDTVSWYQQALGQGPQFIFQYYEEEERQRGNFPDRFSGHQFPNYSSELNVNALLLGDSALYLCASSLGDYGYTFGSGTRLTVV.

The V gene is TRBV4-1, the J gene TRBJ1-2, with D unresolved. V was cut by 3 bases and J by 5 bases, with 10 bases left in between. CDR3 size: 13 residues. Per the germline V gene, CDR1 is MGHRA and CDR2 is YSYEKL. CDR3 nucleotides: TGCGCCAGCAGCCAGGAGTCCGGGTATGGCTACACCTTC. As protein: CASSQESGYGYTF.

This chain uses TRBV2 with TRBJ2-5, with D tentatively TRBD2 (5 bases). The CDR3 is 12 residues long. Per the germline V gene, CDR1 is SNHLY and CDR2 is FYNNEI. The V and J ends lost 8 bases and 3 bases respectively, with 10 bases between them. The CDR3 here is CASRAVKETQYF. The CDR3 DNA reads as TGTGCCAGCCGAGCGGTCAAAGAGACCCAGTACTTC.

This clone was counted a few times. In DNA, the CDR3 is TGTGCCAGCAGCCCTCGGACTAGCGGGGGCTACGAGCAGTACTTC. Its translation: CASSPRTSGGYEQYF. The rearrangement joins TRBV7-9 to TRBJ2-7; 13 nucleotides align to TRBD2. The germline V gene has CDR1 SEHNR and CDR2 FQNEAQ (reference sequence). The CDR3 extends over 15 amino acids. The V and J ends lost 5 bases and 3 bases, in that order; junction bases with no gene match: 4.

The chain is built from TRBV15 and TRBJ2-7; maybe TRBD1 (6 bases). This CDR3 contains 14 residues. V lost 5 bases and J lost 4, with 15 bases in between. Germline loops: CDR1 LNHNV, CDR2 YYDKDF (reference sequence). In DNA form, the CDR3 reads TGTGCCACCAGCGTCGTAGGGGGTGATTACGAGCAGTACTTC. This translates into CATSVVGGDYEQYF. The full variable domain, its missing parts supplied by reference TRBV15 and TRBJ2-7, is DAMVIQNPRYQVTQFGKPVTLSCSQTLNHNVMYWYQQKSSQAPKLLFHYYDKDFNNEADTPDNFQSRRPNTSFCFLDIRSPGLGDTAMYLCATSVVGGDYEQYFGPGTRLTVT.

This clone was picked up a small number of times. V usage is TRBV20-1 and J usage is TRBJ2-1; 7 nucleotides line up with TRBD2. Germline CDR1 is DFQATT and CDR2 is SNEGSKA (reference sequence). The V and J ends lost 6 bases and 9 bases, in that order; junction bases with no gene match: 5. The CDR3 runs 11 residues. The CDR3 DNA sequence: TGCAGTGCCGAGGGAGGGTTTGAGCAGTTCTTC. Translated: CSAEGGFEQFF.

This clone appeared a single time. The chain joins TRBV7-9 to TRBJ2-7, with 9 positions matching TRBD1. Germline lookup yields CDR1 SEHNR and CDR2 FQNEAQ (reference sequence). The V segment lost 5 bases and the J segment 6 bases; nucleotides outside the gene matches: 11. This CDR3 is 15 amino acids long. CDR3 amino acids: CASSDSNRGLGEQYF. The CDR3, as DNA: TGTGCCAGCAGCGACTCTAACAGGGGGCTAGGCGAGCAGTACTTC.

The DNA of the CDR3 is TGCGCCAGCAGCTTGGGGGACAGGGGTGCCTATGGCTACACCTTC. It yields the protein CASSLGDRGAYGYTF. The genes are TRBV5-1 and TRBJ1-2; 10 bases align to TRBD1. Germline CDR1 and CDR2: SGHRS and YFSETQ. V lost 0 bases, J lost 4 bases, and 3 bases stayed unmatched. The CDR3 contains 15 residues.

Written as DNA, the CDR3 is TGTGCCAGCAGCTTAGCGCTGACAGGGGAAAACACTGAAGCTTTCTTT. Translation gives CASSLALTGENTEAFF. This chain connects TRBV7-9 to TRBJ1-1, with 8 bases matching TRBD1. The V segment lost 0 bases and the J segment 2 bases; nucleotides outside the gene matches: 5. CDR1 SEHNR and CDR2 FQNEAQ come from the germline V gene (reference sequence). The CDR3 is made up of 16 amino acids.

The chain combines TRBV4-3 with TRBJ1-5; unclear D gene. CDR1 and CDR2 from the germline V gene are LGHNA and YSLEER. Trimming shortened V by 1 base and J by 1 base, and 2 bases separated the two germline ends. CDR3 length: 13 residues. Here the CDR3 reads CASSQASNQPQHF. DNA of the CDR3: TGCGCCAGCAGCCAAGCGAGCAATCAGCCCCAGCATTTT.

The chain has TRBV6-6 and TRBJ1-5; 7 positions agree with TRBD1. With 5 bases clipped from V and 1 base from J, the junction kept 5 bases outside the gene matches. The V gene's germline CDR1 is MNHNY and CDR2 SVGAGI (reference sequence). The CDR3 contains 15 residues. The CDR3 region is CASSKRQGSNQPQHF. The CDR3 region has the DNA TGTGCCAGCAGTAAGAGACAGGGCAGCAATCAGCCCCAGCATTTT.

The table lists this clone with a few counts. This may come from a read error, since a much larger clone is one base off. Other DNA sequences in this specimen translate into the identical CDR3. This chain uses TRBV4-1 with TRBJ2-5, with TRBD2 matching over 10 bases. The CDR3 sequence is 15 residues long. Germline loops: CDR1 MGHRA, CDR2 YSYEKL. The CDR3 is CASSQERGGQETQYF. As DNA, the CDR3 is TGTGCCAGCAGCCAAGAGCGGGGGGGCCAAGAGACCCAGTACTTC.

The chain is built from TRBV9 and TRBJ2-7; a possible D gene is TRBD1 (5 bases). V shed 3 bases and J shed 5 bases, with 18 bases lying between them. Germline lookup yields CDR1 SGDLS and CDR2 YYNGEE. This CDR3 region has 15 residues. CDR3 coding DNA: TGTGCCAGCAGCGGACGACAGTACCCAGAGGACGAGCAGTACTTC. It codes for CASSGRQYPEDEQYF.